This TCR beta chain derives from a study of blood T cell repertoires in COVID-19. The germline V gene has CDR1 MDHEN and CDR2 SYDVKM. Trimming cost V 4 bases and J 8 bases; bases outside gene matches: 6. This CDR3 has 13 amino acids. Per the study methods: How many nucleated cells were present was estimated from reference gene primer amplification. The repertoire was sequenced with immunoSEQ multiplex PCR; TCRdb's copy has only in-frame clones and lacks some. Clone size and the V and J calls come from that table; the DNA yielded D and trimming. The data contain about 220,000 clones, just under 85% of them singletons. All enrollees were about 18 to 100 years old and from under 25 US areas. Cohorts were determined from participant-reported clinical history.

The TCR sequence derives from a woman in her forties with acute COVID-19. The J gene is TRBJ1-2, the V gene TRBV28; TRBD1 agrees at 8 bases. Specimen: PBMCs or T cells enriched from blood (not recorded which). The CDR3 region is CASSSGQGGGYTF. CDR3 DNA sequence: TGTGCCAGCAGTTCCGGACAGGGAGGAGGCTACACCTTC.